These T cell receptor beta chains were read from a single sample in a study of T cell repertoires in cytomegalovirus infection. TCRdb itself ran the reads through MiXCR, one entry per CDR3 protein. Among over 95,000 distinct CDR3 sequences listed, 30% to 35% were seen once. These receptors lack a known antigen. The specimen was CD8+ T cells from cultured PBMCs, collected from culture after CMV antigen stimulation. These receptor sequences come from a human donor in good health (CMV status not recorded). Some clones in this sample may be carry-over from other donors' samples. Each CDR3 is given with its conserved first and last residue. The order of the fields is V gene, D gene, CDR3 length, clone size, J gene, CDR3 protein, CDR3 DNA. A D gene is named only where the DNA matches it firmly. Not every row has a clone size; where given, it reads once, few, many or a size class.

v_gene: TRBV10-3
d_gene: .
len: 13
abundance: once
j_gene: TRBJ1-1
CDR3aa: CATAGQPNTEAFF
CDR3nt: TGTGCCACCGCCGGACAGCCGAACACTGAAGCTTTCTTT

v_gene: TRBV28
d_gene: TRBD1
len: 14
abundance: .
j_gene: TRBJ1-5
CDR3aa: CASRIDRGSQPQHF
CDR3nt: TGTGCCAGCAGGATAGACAGGGGCAGTCAGCCCCAGCATTTT

v_gene: TRBV4-3
d_gene: .
len: 13
abundance: few
j_gene: TRBJ1-3
CDR3aa: CASSPDGGNTIYF
CDR3nt: TGCGCCAGCAGCCCGGACGGTGGAAACACCATATATTTT

v_gene: TRBV13
d_gene: .
len: 15
abundance: .
j_gene: TRBJ1-1
CDR3aa: CASSYRPGTSTEAFF
CDR3nt: TGTGCCAGCAGCTACCGCCCCGGGACAAGCACTGAAGCTTTCTTT

v_gene: TRBV28
d_gene: .
len: 18
abundance: .
j_gene: TRBJ2-3
CDR3aa: CASSFPDREGPSTDTQYF
CDR3nt: TGTGCCAGCAGTTTCCCCGACAGGGAGGGTCCTAGCACAGATACGCAGTATTTT

v_gene: TRBV6-2/TRBV6-3
d_gene: .
len: 14
abundance: many
j_gene: TRBJ2-7
CDR3aa: CASNEGAESYEQYF
CDR3nt: TGTGCCAGCAATGAAGGGGCTGAATCCTACGAGCAGTACTTC

v_gene: TRBV20-1
d_gene: TRBD2
len: 18
abundance: .
j_gene: TRBJ2-1
CDR3aa: CSAPGLAGAPGSYNEQFF
CDR3nt: TGCAGTGCTCCGGGACTAGCGGGGGCACCGGGCTCCTACAATGAGCAGTTCTTC

v_gene: TRBV4-1
d_gene: .
len: 14
abundance: few
j_gene: TRBJ2-7
CDR3aa: CASSARDGSYEQYF
CDR3nt: TGCGCCAGCAGCGCCCGGGACGGGTCCTACGAGCAGTACTTC

v_gene: TRBV2
d_gene: .
len: 11
abundance: .
j_gene: TRBJ1-1
CDR3aa: CATRLNTEAFF
CDR3nt: TGTGCCACGCGGCTGAACACTGAAGCTTTCTTT

v_gene: TRBV6-1
d_gene: .
len: 14
abundance: .
j_gene: TRBJ1-1
CDR3aa: CASSSTPANTEAFF
CDR3nt: TGTGCCAGCAGTTCGACACCAGCGAACACTGAAGCTTTCTTT

v_gene: TRBV4-1
d_gene: TRBD2
len: 15
abundance: few
j_gene: TRBJ2-1
CDR3aa: CASSATSGPYNEQFF
CDR3nt: TGCGCCAGCAGCGCCACTAGCGGGCCCTACAATGAGCAGTTCTTC

v_gene: TRBV12-3/TRBV12-4
d_gene: .
len: 17
abundance: .
j_gene: TRBJ1-2
CDR3aa: CASSPESTGPFNYGYTF
CDR3nt: TGTGCCAGCAGCCCGGAGTCCACAGGACCATTTAACTATGGCTACACCTTC

v_gene: TRBV29-1
d_gene: .
len: 17
abundance: .
j_gene: TRBJ1-2
CDR3aa: CSVDRGPAGEGREGYTF
CDR3nt: TGCAGCGTTGATCGGGGGCCCGCGGGCGAAGGGCGCGAAGGCTACACCTTC

v_gene: TRBV4-2
d_gene: TRBD2
len: 16
abundance: few
j_gene: TRBJ2-1
CDR3aa: CASSQAPGTTSNEQFF
CDR3nt: TGTGCCAGCAGCCAAGCCCCGGGGACTACGTCGAATGAGCAGTTCTTC

v_gene: TRBV15
d_gene: .
len: 15
abundance: once
j_gene: TRBJ2-7
CDR3aa: CATSRDTQSSYEQYF
CDR3nt: TGTGCCACCAGCAGAGATACACAAAGCTCCTACGAGCAGTACTTC

v_gene: TRBV4-1
d_gene: TRBD1
len: 11
abundance: .
j_gene: TRBJ1-2
CDR3aa: CASSRDSTYTF
CDR3nt: TGCGCCAGCAGCCGGGACAGTACCTACACCTTC

v_gene: TRBV27
d_gene: .
len: 15
abundance: .
j_gene: TRBJ1-1
CDR3aa: CASSPEDGHNTEAFF
CDR3nt: TGTGCCAGCAGTCCCGAAGACGGACACAACACTGAAGCTTTCTTT

v_gene: TRBV27
d_gene: .
len: 13
abundance: .
j_gene: TRBJ2-1
CDR3aa: CASSRMGLAGVFF
CDR3nt: TGTGCCAGCAGTCGAATGGGGTTAGCAGGGGTGTTCTTC

v_gene: TRBV20-1
d_gene: TRBD2
len: 15
abundance: few
j_gene: TRBJ2-3
CDR3aa: CGFRASGAPTDTQYF
CDR3nt: TGCGGTTTCCGGGCTAGCGGGGCCCCTACAGATACGCAGTATTTT

v_gene: TRBV20-1
d_gene: .
len: 14
abundance: .
j_gene: TRBJ2-2
CDR3aa: CSARDTSSTGELFF
CDR3nt: TGCAGTGCTAGGGACACTAGTTCCACCGGGGAGCTGTTTTTT

v_gene: TRBV7-2
d_gene: TRBD2
len: 17
abundance: few
j_gene: TRBJ2-2
CDR3aa: CASSFASGGALPGELFF
CDR3nt: TGTGCCAGCAGCTTTGCTAGCGGGGGGGCCTTGCCCGGGGAGCTGTTTTTT

v_gene: TRBV7-6
d_gene: .
len: 14
abundance: many
j_gene: TRBJ2-1
CDR3aa: CASSLAGLHNEQFF
CDR3nt: TGTGCCAGCAGCTTAGCAGGACTGCACAATGAGCAGTTCTTC

v_gene: TRBV7-3
d_gene: TRBD2
len: 14
abundance: many
j_gene: TRBJ2-7
CDR3aa: CASSLGGGSYEQYF
CDR3nt: TGTGCCAGCAGTTTAGGCGGGGGTTCCTACGAGCAGTACTTC

v_gene: TRBV7-3
d_gene: TRBD2
len: 16
abundance: few
j_gene: TRBJ2-3
CDR3aa: CASSSMSGGDSDTQYF
CDR3nt: TGTGCCAGCAGCTCAATGAGCGGGGGGGACTCAGATACGCAGTATTTT

v_gene: TRBV6-1
d_gene: TRBD1
len: 17
abundance: many
j_gene: TRBJ2-7
CDR3aa: CASSEGIDRGLAYEQYF
CDR3nt: TGTGCCAGCAGTGAGGGGATTGACAGGGGGCTCGCCTACGAGCAGTACTTC

v_gene: TRBV12-3/TRBV12-4
d_gene: .
len: 14
abundance: .
j_gene: TRBJ1-5
CDR3aa: CASRPPGYNQPQHF
CDR3nt: TGTGCCAGCAGACCTCCAGGATACAATCAGCCCCAGCATTTT

v_gene: TRBV4-3
d_gene: TRBD2
len: 16
abundance: .
j_gene: TRBJ2-1
CDR3aa: CASSQGTSGGYNEQFF
CDR3nt: TGCGCCAGCAGCCAAGGGACTAGCGGGGGGTACAATGAGCAGTTCTTC

v_gene: TRBV4-1
d_gene: TRBD1
len: 17
abundance: few
j_gene: TRBJ1-1
CDR3aa: CASSLRARDRGHTEAFF
CDR3nt: TGCGCCAGCAGCCTAAGAGCCCGGGACAGGGGTCACACTGAAGCTTTCTTT

v_gene: TRBV4-1
d_gene: .
len: 14
abundance: few
j_gene: TRBJ2-3
CDR3aa: CASSRGAVTDTQYF
CDR3nt: TGCGCCAGCAGCCGCGGGGCCGTGACAGATACGCAGTATTTT

v_gene: TRBV11-2
d_gene: .
len: 14
abundance: .
j_gene: TRBJ2-2
CDR3aa: CASSSSYNTGELFF
CDR3nt: TGTGCCAGCAGCTCATCCTATAACACCGGGGAGCTGTTTTTT

v_gene: TRBV7-9
d_gene: .
len: 14
abundance: .
j_gene: TRBJ2-5
CDR3aa: CASSSTVPGETQYF
CDR3nt: TGTGCCAGCAGCTCGACAGTCCCCGGAGAGACCCAGTACTTC

v_gene: TRBV6-6
d_gene: .
len: 15
abundance: few
j_gene: TRBJ1-2
CDR3aa: CASSYSISENYGYTF
CDR3nt: TGTGCCAGCAGTTACTCGATTTCAGAGAACTATGGCTACACCTTC